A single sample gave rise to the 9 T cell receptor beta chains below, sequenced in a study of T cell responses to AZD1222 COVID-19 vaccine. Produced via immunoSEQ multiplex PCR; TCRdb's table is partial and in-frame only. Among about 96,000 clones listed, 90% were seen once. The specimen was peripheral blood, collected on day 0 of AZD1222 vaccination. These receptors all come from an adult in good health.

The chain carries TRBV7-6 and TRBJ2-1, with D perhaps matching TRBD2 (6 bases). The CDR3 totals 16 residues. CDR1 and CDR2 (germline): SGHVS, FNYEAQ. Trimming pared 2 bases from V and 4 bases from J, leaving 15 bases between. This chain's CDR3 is CASSLRPGLAYNEQFF. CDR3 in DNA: TGTGCCAGCAGCTTACGGCCGGGACTTGCTTACAATGAGCAGTTCTTC. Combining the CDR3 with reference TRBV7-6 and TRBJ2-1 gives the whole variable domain GAGVSQSPRYKVTKRGQDVALRCDPISGHVSLYWYRQALGQGPEFLTYFNYEAQQDKSGLPNDRFSAERPEGSISTLTIQRTEQRDSAMYRCASSLRPGLAYNEQFFGPGTRLTVL.

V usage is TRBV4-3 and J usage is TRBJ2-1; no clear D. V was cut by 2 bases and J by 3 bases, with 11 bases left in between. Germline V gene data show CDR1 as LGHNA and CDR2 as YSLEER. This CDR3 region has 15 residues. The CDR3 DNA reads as TGCGCCAGCAGCCAATTATTATGGGGCTACAATGAGCAGTTCTTC. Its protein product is CASSQLLWGYNEQFF.

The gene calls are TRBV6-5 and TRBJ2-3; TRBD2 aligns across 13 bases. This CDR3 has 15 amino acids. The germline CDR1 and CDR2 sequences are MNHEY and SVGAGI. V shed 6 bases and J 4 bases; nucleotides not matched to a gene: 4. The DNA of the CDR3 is TGTGCCAGCAGATCACTAGCGGGAGGGCCAGATACGCAGTATTTT. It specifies CASRSLAGGPDTQYF.

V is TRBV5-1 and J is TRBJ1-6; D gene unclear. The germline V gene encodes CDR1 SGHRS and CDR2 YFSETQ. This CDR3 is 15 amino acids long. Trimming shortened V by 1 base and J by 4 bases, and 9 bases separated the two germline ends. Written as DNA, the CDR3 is TGCGCCAGCAGCTTGAACGGACCGTATAATTCACCCCTCCACTTT. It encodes CASSLNGPYNSPLHF.

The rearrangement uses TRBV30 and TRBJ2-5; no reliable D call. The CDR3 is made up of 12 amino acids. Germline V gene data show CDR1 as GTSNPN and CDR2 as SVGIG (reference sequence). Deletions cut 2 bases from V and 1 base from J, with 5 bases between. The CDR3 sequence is CAWSRTQETQYF. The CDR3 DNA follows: TGTGCCTGGAGTAGAACCCAAGAGACCCAGTACTTC.

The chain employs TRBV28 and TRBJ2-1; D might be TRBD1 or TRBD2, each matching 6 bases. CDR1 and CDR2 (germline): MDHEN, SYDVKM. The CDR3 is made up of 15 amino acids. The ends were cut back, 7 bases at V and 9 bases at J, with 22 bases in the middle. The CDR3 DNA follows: TGTGCCAGCACGAGTCTTCCGACGGGGGCAGGTGAGCAGTTCTTC. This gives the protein CASTSLPTGAGEQFF. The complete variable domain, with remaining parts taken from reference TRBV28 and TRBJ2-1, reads DVKVTQSSRYLVKRTGEKVFLECVQDMDHENMFWYRQDPGLGLRLIYFSYDVKMKEKGDIPEGYSVSREKKERFSLILESASTNQTSMYLCASTSLPTGAGEQFFGPGTRLTVL.

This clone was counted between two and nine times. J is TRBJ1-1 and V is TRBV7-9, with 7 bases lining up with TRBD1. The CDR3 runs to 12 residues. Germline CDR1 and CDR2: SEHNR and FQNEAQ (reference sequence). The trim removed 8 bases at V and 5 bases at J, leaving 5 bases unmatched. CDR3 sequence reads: CASDRARTEAFF. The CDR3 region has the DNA TGTGCCAGCGACAGGGCTAGGACTGAAGCTTTCTTT.

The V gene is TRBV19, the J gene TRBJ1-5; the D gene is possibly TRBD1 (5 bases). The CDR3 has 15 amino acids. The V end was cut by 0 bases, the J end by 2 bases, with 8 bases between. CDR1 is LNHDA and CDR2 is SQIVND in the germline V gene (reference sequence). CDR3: CASSIDTGGNQPQHF. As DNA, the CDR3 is TGTGCCAGTAGTATAGACACGGGGGGCAATCAGCCCCAGCATTTT.

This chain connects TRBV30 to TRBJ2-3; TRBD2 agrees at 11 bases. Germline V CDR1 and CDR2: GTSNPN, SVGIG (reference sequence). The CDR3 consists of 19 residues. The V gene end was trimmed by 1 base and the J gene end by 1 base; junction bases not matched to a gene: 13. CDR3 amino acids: CAWSGTRLAGGGGTDTQYF. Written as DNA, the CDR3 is TGTGCCTGGAGTGGAACAAGGCTAGCGGGAGGAGGTGGCACAGATACGCAGTATTTT.